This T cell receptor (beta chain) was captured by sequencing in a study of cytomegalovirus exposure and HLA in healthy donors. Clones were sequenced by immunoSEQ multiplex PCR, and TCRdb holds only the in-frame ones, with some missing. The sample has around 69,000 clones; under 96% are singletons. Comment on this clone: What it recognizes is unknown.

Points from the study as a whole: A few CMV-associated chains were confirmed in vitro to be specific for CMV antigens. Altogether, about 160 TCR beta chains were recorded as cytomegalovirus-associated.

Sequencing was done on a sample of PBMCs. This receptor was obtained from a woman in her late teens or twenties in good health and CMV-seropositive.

CDR3 in amino acids: CASSPDRGRETQYF. Written as DNA, the CDR3 is TGTGCCAGCAGCCCCGACAGGGGGCGGGAGACCCAGTACTTC. The chain is built from TRBV7-2 and TRBJ2-5; TRBD1 aligns across 10 bases. V was pared by 5 bases and J by 5 bases, with 5 bases of the junction left unmatched. CDR1 is SGHTA and CDR2 is FQGNSA in the germline V gene. This CDR3 region has 14 residues. Filled out from reference TRBV7-2 and TRBJ2-5, the complete variable domain reads GAGVSQSPSNKVTEKGKDVELRCDPISGHTALYWYRQSLGQGLEFLIYFQGNSAPDKSGLPSDRFSAERTGGSVSTLTIQRTQQEDSAVYLCASSPDRGRETQYFGPGTRLLVL.